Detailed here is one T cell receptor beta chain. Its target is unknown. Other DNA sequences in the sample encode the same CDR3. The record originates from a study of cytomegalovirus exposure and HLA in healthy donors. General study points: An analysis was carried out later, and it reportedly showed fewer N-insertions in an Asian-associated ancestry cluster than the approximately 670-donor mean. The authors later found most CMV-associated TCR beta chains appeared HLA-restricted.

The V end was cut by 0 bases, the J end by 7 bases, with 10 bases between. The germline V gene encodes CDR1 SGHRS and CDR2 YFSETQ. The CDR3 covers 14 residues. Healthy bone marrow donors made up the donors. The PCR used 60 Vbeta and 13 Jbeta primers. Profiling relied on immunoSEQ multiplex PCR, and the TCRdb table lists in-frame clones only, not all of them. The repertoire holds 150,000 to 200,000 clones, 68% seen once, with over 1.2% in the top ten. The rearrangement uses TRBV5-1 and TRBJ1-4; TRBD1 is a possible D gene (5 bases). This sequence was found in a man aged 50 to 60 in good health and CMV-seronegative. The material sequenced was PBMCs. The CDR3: CASSLGQGGEKLFF. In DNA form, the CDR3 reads TGCGCCAGCAGCTTGGGGCAGGGTGGTGAAAAACTGTTTTTT. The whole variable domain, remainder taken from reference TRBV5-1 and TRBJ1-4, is KAGVTQTPRYLIKTRGQQVTLSCSPISGHRSVSWYQQTPGQGLQFLFEYFSETQRNKGNFPGRFSGRQFSNSRSEMNVSTLELGDSALYLCASSLGQGGEKLFFGSGTQLSVL.